This TCR beta chain is from a study of CD8 T cells in ankylosing spondylitis. Study outcomes and limitations: Significant enrichment of disease-linked clones was reported in matched ankylosing spondylitis synovial fluid.

Of note for this clonotype: The target antigen is unknown. A read error may be the cause here, since a much bigger clone is one base away.

The CDR3 consists of 15 residues. Trimming took off 1 base at V and 7 bases at J, with 14 bases between the two ends. CDR1 and CDR2 (germline): SEHNR, FQNEAQ (reference sequence). Generation of TCR beta libraries employed quantitative 5'-RACE incorporating molecular barcodes. Via MiXCR, TCRdb re-called the 5' RACE reads, giving one row per CDR3 protein. The sample has 300,000 to 350,000 distinct CDR3 sequences; approximately 10% are singletons. The sequenced sample was blood, either unsorted or a sorted T cell fraction (not recorded which). The V and J genes are TRBV7-9 and TRBJ1-5; D gene unclear. The clonotype was recovered from a female donor with ankylosing spondylitis or in good health (not recorded which). CDR3 coding DNA: TGTGCCAGCAGCTTAGGTGACGGATACAAACAGCCCCAGCATTTT. Its translation is CASSLGDGYKQPQHF.